This is a list of T cell receptor beta chains from one sample in a study of T cells after yellow fever vaccination. TCRdb independently ran MiXCR on the 5' RACE reads; one entry per CDR3 protein. This repertoire shows a few hundred thousand distinct CDR3 sequences, 11% found once; its top ten account for 15% to 20%. This specimen was PBMCs, taken on the day of the first yellow fever vaccination. The receptor source for this set is a man between 18 and 29 years old who received the YFV17D yellow fever vaccine. Both conserved end residues are part of each CDR3. The order of the fields is V gene, clone size, D gene, J gene, CDR3 protein, CDR3 DNA. The D gene is left open where the match is weak. The size field is filled for only some rows; it gives once, few, many or a size class.

V gene: TRBV10-2; clone size: -; D gene: TRBD2; J gene: TRBJ2-3; CDR3 protein: CASSGAGTSTDTQYF; CDR3 DNA: TGCGCCAGCAGTGGAGCGGGGACTAGCACAGATACGCAGTATTTT
V gene: TRBV4-3; clone size: -; D gene: -; J gene: TRBJ1-5; CDR3 protein: CASSPGIGGPYSNQPQHF; CDR3 DNA: TGCGCCAGCAGCCCCGGGATTGGAGGGCCGTATAGCAATCAGCCCCAGCATTTT
V gene: TRBV7-9; clone size: -; D gene: -; J gene: TRBJ1-5; CDR3 protein: CASSSADHSNQPQHF; CDR3 DNA: TGTGCCAGCAGCTCTGCAGACCATAGCAATCAGCCCCAGCATTTT
V gene: TRBV4-1; clone size: -; D gene: -; J gene: TRBJ1-1; CDR3 protein: CASSHLMGEAFF; CDR3 DNA: TGCGCCAGCAGCCACCTTATGGGTGAAGCTTTCTTT
V gene: TRBV10-3; clone size: few; D gene: -; J gene: TRBJ2-1; CDR3 protein: CAISDWETTYNEQFF; CDR3 DNA: TGTGCCATCAGTGACTGGGAGACTACTTACAATGAGCAGTTCTTC
V gene: TRBV6-1; clone size: -; D gene: -; J gene: TRBJ2-3; CDR3 protein: CASTPRVTDTQYF; CDR3 DNA: TGTGCCAGCACCCCGAGGGTCACAGATACGCAGTATTTT
V gene: TRBV24-1; clone size: many; D gene: -; J gene: TRBJ1-1; CDR3 protein: CATSDSRQEAFF; CDR3 DNA: TGTGCCACCAGTGATTCGAGACAGGAAGCTTTCTTT
V gene: TRBV5-1; clone size: many; D gene: -; J gene: TRBJ2-3; CDR3 protein: CASSGEGADTQYF; CDR3 DNA: TGCGCCAGCAGCGGCGAGGGGGCAGATACGCAGTATTTT
V gene: TRBV6-1; clone size: few; D gene: TRBD1; J gene: TRBJ2-2; CDR3 protein: CASRPGQATGELFF; CDR3 DNA: TGTGCCAGCAGGCCGGGACAGGCCACCGGGGAGCTGTTTTTT
V gene: TRBV6-1; clone size: -; D gene: TRBD1; J gene: TRBJ1-2; CDR3 protein: CASRPAMRTGDGYTF; CDR3 DNA: TGTGCCAGCAGACCTGCAATGCGGACAGGAGATGGCTACACCTTC
V gene: TRBV4-3; clone size: few; D gene: -; J gene: TRBJ2-1; CDR3 protein: CASSQVSGGAYNEQFF; CDR3 DNA: TGCGCCAGCAGCCAAGTTTCCGGGGGCGCCTACAATGAGCAGTTCTTC
V gene: TRBV25-1; clone size: -; D gene: -; J gene: TRBJ1-1; CDR3 protein: CASSRLGNTEAFF; CDR3 DNA: TGTGCCAGCAGCCGGTTGGGGAACACTGAAGCTTTCTTT
V gene: TRBV9; clone size: few; D gene: TRBD1; J gene: TRBJ2-2; CDR3 protein: CASSLTGMELFF; CDR3 DNA: TGTGCCAGCAGCCTGACAGGGATGGAGCTGTTTTTT
V gene: TRBV7-2; clone size: -; D gene: -; J gene: TRBJ1-2; CDR3 protein: CASSFKPGTASGYTF; CDR3 DNA: TGTGCCAGCAGCTTTAAGCCAGGGACGGCGTCTGGCTACACCTTC
V gene: TRBV12-3/TRBV12-4; clone size: many; D gene: -; J gene: TRBJ2-4; CDR3 protein: CASSGLAKNIQYF; CDR3 DNA: TGTGCCAGCAGTGGACTAGCCAAAAACATTCAGTACTTC
V gene: TRBV5-1; clone size: many; D gene: TRBD2; J gene: TRBJ2-3; CDR3 protein: CASSLSLLGTSGGTDTQYF; CDR3 DNA: TGCGCCAGCAGCTTGTCACTTCTCGGGACTAGCGGGGGTACAGATACGCAGTATTTT
V gene: TRBV5-1; clone size: few; D gene: -; J gene: TRBJ2-3; CDR3 protein: CASSSLQGSADTQYF; CDR3 DNA: TGCGCCAGCAGCTCCCTACAGGGATCGGCAGATACGCAGTATTTT
V gene: TRBV5-1; clone size: -; D gene: -; J gene: TRBJ2-5; CDR3 protein: CASSLDSRRMETQYF; CDR3 DNA: TGCGCCAGCAGCTTGGATTCCAGGAGGATGGAGACCCAGTACTTC
V gene: TRBV9; clone size: many; D gene: -; J gene: TRBJ2-2; CDR3 protein: CASTLREPGELFF; CDR3 DNA: TGTGCCAGCACCCTCCGGGAGCCCGGGGAGCTGTTTTTT
V gene: TRBV10-3; clone size: few; D gene: -; J gene: TRBJ1-1; CDR3 protein: CATHSADTEAFF; CDR3 DNA: TGTGCCACCCACTCCGCCGACACTGAAGCTTTCTTT
V gene: TRBV14; clone size: -; D gene: TRBD1; J gene: TRBJ2-7; CDR3 protein: CASSQSGTGAYEQYF; CDR3 DNA: TGTGCCAGCAGCCAATCTGGGACAGGGGCCTACGAGCAGTACTTC
V gene: TRBV6-2/TRBV6-3; clone size: -; D gene: -; J gene: TRBJ2-6; CDR3 protein: CASSYRSSGANVLTF; CDR3 DNA: TGTGCCAGCAGTTACCGGAGCTCTGGGGCCAACGTCCTGACTTTC
V gene: TRBV7-2; clone size: few; D gene: TRBD1; J gene: TRBJ2-7; CDR3 protein: CASSYGQGTSYEQYF; CDR3 DNA: TGTGCCAGCAGCTACGGACAGGGCACGTCCTACGAGCAGTACTTC
V gene: TRBV6-5; clone size: few; D gene: -; J gene: TRBJ2-1; CDR3 protein: CASSILNEQFF; CDR3 DNA: TGTGCCAGCAGTATCCTCAATGAGCAGTTCTTC
V gene: TRBV6-5; clone size: few; D gene: -; J gene: TRBJ1-2; CDR3 protein: CASSYSGTGPNYGYTF; CDR3 DNA: TGTGCCAGCAGTTACTCTGGAACAGGACCTAACTATGGCTACACCTTC
V gene: TRBV12-3/TRBV12-4; clone size: many; D gene: -; J gene: TRBJ1-6; CDR3 protein: CASSLGRENSPLHF; CDR3 DNA: TGTGCCAGCAGTTTAGGCAGGGAGAATTCACCCCTCCACTTT
V gene: TRBV4-1; clone size: few; D gene: TRBD1; J gene: TRBJ2-5; CDR3 protein: CASSQKNTGGYEETQYF; CDR3 DNA: TGCGCCAGCAGCCAAAAGAACACAGGGGGCTATGAAGAGACCCAGTACTTC
V gene: TRBV20-1; clone size: -; D gene: -; J gene: TRBJ1-6; CDR3 protein: CARRDANSPPHF; CDR3 DNA: TGCGCTCGCCGGGACGCCAATTCACCCCCCCACTTT
V gene: TRBV27; clone size: -; D gene: -; J gene: TRBJ2-5; CDR3 protein: CASSHRDTKETQYF; CDR3 DNA: TGTGCCAGCAGCCATAGGGATACTAAAGAGACCCAGTACTTC
V gene: TRBV5-5; clone size: -; D gene: -; J gene: TRBJ2-2; CDR3 protein: CASSLVSDTGELFF; CDR3 DNA: TGTGCCAGCAGCTTGGTCTCGGACACCGGGGAGCTGTTTTTT